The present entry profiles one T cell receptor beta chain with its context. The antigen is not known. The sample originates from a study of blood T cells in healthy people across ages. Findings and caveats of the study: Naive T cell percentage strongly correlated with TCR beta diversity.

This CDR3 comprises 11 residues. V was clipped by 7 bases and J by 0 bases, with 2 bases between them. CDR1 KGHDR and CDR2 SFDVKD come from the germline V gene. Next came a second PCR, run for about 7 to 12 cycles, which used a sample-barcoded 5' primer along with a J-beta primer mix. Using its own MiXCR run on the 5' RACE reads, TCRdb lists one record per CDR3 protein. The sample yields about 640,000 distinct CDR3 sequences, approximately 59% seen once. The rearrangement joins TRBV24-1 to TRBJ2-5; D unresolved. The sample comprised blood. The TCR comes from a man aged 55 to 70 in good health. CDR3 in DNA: TGTGCCACCAGGTACCAAGAGACCCAGTACTTC. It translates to CATRYQETQYF.